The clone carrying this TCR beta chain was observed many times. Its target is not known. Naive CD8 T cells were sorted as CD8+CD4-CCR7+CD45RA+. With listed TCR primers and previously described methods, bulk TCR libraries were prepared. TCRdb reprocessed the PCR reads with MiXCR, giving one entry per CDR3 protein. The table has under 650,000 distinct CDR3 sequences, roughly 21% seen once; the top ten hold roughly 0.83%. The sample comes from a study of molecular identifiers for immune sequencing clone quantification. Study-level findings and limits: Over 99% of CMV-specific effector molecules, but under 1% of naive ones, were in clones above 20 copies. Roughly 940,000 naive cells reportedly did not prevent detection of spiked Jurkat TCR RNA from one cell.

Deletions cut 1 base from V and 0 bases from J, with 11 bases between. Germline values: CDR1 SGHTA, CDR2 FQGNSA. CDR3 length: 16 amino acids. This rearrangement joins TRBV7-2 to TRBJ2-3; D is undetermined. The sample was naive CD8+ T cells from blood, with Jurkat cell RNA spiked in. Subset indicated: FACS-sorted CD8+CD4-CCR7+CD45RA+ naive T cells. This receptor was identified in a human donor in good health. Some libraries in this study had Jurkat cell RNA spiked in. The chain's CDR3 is CASSLGERFSTDTQYF. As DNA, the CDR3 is TGTGCCAGCAGCTTAGGGGAACGGTTTAGCACAGATACGCAGTATTTT.